This entry describes one T cell receptor (beta chain). Its cognate antigen is unknown. These data originate in a study of T cells in Graves' hyperthyroidism and ophthalmopathy. Researchers amplified the TCR beta CDR3 regions from RNA transcripts. TCR CDR3 regions were first amplified by RT-PCR with HTBI primers. MiXCR, run by TCRdb on the multiplex PCR reads, gives a single entry per CDR3 protein. Of 40,000 to 55,000 distinct CDR3 sequences listed, around 48% are singletons. Reasons for excluding patients were uncontrolled infection, other autoimmune disease, pregnancy or lactation. In making diagnoses, clinical symptoms, serum thyroxine and TRAb, thyroid ultrasound and orbital computed tomography were all used. CDR3 length: 14 amino acids. Trimming removed 6 bases from V and 6 bases from J, with 15 bases in between. CDR1 and CDR2 from the germline V gene are DFQATT and SNEGSKA (reference sequence).

Overall study results and limits: Blood shared most expanded thyroid clonotypes above 0.001. Ophthalmopathy prediction by the model preceded onset by a median about 6 months.

This sequence joins TRBV20-1 and TRBJ1-6, with a possible D match to TRBD1 (6 bases). The specimen was peripheral blood or thyroid tissue (not recorded which). The sequence was collected from a woman in her 50s with Graves' hyperthyroidism. The CDR3: CSASTGQLNSPLHF. CDR3 nucleotide sequence: TGCAGTGCCAGCACAGGACAGCTTAATTCACCCCTCCACTTT.